This note documents a single TCR beta chain sequence. The data were taken from a study of patients and donors after allogeneic stem cell transplantation. From the RT-PCR reads, TCRdb called clonotypes with MiXCR, one entry per CDR3 protein. The table shows hundreds of thousands of distinct CDR3 sequences, with approximately 16% occurring only once. The TCR comes from a human donor who was either an allogeneic HSCT recipient or a stem cell or donor lymphocyte infusion donor (not recorded which). It is not recorded whose cells these are; they may come from a transplant donor. Material for sequencing was blood, either unsorted or a sorted T cell fraction (not recorded which).

The CDR3 protein is CAWSSQQETQYF. The DNA for the CDR3 is TGTGCCTGGAGTTCACAGCAAGAGACCCAGTACTTC. This chain connects TRBV30 to TRBJ2-5; D gene ambiguous. V lost 2 bases, J lost 2 bases, and 6 bases lay in between. CDR1 is GTSNPN and CDR2 is SVGIG in the germline V gene (reference sequence). This CDR3 spans 12 amino acids.